This TCR beta chain was identified during a study of monozygotic twins with inflammatory bowel disease. Study conclusions and caveats: Twins with IBD were found to have lower TCRbeta diversity (inverse Simpson) than healthy co-twins. No discrimination was achieved between different T cell subtypes.

A remark on this clonotype: The antigen is not known.

Template switching introduced UMIs that contain a 6-nucleotide sample barcode. Following a re-call of the 5' RACE reads, TCRdb has one entry per CDR3 protein and lacks DNA. The sample holds roughly 160,000 distinct CDR3 sequences. Input material: blood. The source is a human donor with ulcerative colitis or Crohn's disease, or a healthy co-twin of an affected twin (not recorded which).

The CDR3 sequence: CASSSEGQFGELFF. J is TRBJ2-2 and V is TRBV7-2; the D call of TRBD2 rests on TCRdb alone, since no DNA is present to check it. The CDR3 is 14 residues long. Per the germline V gene, CDR1 is SGHTA and CDR2 is FQGNSA.